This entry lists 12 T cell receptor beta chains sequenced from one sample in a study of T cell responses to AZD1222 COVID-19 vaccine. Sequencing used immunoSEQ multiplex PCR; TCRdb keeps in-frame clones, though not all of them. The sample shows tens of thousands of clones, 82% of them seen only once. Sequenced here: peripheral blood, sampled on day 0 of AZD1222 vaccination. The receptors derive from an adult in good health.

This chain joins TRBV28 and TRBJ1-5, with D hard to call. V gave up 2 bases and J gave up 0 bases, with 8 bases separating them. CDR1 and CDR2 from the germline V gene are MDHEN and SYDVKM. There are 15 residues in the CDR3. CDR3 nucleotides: TGTGCCAGCAGTTTAGACCAAAATAGCAATCAGCCCCAGCATTTT. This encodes CASSLDQNSNQPQHF.

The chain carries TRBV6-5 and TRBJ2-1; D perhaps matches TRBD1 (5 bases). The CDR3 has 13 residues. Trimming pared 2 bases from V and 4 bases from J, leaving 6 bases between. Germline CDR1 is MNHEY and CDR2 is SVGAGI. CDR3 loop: CASSYDSYNEQFF. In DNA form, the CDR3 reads TGTGCCAGCAGTTACGACAGTTACAATGAGCAGTTCTTC.

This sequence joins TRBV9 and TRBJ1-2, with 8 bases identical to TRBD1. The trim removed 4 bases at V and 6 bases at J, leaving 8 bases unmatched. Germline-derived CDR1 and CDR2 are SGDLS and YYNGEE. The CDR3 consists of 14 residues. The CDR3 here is CASSTRTGRDGYTF. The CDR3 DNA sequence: TGTGCCAGCAGCACCCGGACAGGGCGTGATGGCTACACCTTC.

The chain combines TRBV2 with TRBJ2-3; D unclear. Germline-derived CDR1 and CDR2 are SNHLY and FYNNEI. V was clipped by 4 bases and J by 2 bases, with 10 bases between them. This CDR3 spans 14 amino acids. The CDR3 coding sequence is TGTGCCAGCAGTGTACCGGGCTACACAGATACGCAGTATTTT. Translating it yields CASSVPGYTDTQYF.

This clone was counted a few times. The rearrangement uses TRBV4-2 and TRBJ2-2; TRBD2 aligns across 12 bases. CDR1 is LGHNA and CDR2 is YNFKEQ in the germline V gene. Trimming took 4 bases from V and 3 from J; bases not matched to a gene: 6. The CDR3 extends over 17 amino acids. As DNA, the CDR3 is TGTGCCAGCAGCCGCAGGACTAGCGGGGAGTACACCGGGGAGCTGTTTTTT. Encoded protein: CASSRRTSGEYTGELFF.

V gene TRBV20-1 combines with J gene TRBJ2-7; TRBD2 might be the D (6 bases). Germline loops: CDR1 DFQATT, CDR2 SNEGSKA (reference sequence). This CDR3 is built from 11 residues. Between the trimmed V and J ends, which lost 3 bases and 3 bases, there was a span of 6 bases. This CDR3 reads CSARDYYEQYF. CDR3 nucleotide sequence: TGCAGTGCTAGGGACTACTACGAGCAGTACTTC.

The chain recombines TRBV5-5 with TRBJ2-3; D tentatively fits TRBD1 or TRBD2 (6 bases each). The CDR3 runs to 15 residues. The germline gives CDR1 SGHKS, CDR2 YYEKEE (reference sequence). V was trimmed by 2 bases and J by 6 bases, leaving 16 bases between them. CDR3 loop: CASSFSRGGADTQYF. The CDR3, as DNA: TGTGCCAGCAGCTTCTCCAGGGGAGGTGCCGATACGCAGTATTTT.

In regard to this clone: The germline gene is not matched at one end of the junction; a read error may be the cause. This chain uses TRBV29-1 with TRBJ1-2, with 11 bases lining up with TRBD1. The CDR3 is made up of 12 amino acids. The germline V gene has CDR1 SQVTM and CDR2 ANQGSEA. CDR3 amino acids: CSVGMGQGESAF. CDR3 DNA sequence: TGCAGCGTTGGAATGGGACAGGGGGAATCGGCCTTC.

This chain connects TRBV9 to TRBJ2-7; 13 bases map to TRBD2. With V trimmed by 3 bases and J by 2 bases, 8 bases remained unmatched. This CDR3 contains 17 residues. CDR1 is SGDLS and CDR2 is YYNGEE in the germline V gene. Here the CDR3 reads CASSEEPTSGGAYEQYF. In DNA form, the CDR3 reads TGTGCCAGCAGCGAGGAACCCACTAGCGGGGGGGCCTACGAGCAGTACTTC.

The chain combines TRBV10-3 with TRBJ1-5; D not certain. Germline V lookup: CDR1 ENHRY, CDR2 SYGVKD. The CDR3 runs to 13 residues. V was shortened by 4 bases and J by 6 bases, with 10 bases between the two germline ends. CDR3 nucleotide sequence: TGTGCCATCAGTGGCGAGGGTGCTCAGCCCCAGCATTTT. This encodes CAISGEGAQPQHF.

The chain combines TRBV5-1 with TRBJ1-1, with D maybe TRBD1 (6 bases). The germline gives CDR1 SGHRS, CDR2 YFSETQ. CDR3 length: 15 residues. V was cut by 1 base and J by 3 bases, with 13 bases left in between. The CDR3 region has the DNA TGCGCCAGCAGCTTGACAGGGCGGGGGGACACTGAAGCTTTCTTT. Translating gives CASSLTGRGDTEAFF.

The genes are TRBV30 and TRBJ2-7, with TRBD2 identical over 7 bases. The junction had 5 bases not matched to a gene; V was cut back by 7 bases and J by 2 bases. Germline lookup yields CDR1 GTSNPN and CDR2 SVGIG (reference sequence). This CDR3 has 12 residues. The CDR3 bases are TGTGCCTTCCGGGACTACCCCTACGAGCAGTACTTC. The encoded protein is CAFRDYPYEQYF.